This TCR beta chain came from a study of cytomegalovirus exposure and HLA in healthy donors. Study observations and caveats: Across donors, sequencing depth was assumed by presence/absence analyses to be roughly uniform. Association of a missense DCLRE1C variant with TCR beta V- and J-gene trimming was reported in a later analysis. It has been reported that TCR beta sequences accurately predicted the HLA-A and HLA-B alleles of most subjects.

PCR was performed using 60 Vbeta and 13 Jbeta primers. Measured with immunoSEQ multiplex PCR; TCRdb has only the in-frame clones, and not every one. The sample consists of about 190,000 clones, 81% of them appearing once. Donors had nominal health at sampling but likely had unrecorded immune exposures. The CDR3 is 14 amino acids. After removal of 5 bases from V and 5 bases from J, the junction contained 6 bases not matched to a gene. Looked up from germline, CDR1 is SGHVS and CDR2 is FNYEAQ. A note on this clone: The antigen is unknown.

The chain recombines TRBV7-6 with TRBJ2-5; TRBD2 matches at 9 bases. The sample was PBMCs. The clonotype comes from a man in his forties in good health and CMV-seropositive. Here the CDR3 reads CASSQRGEGETQYF. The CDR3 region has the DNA TGTGCCAGCAGCCAGCGGGGGGAAGGCGAGACCCAGTACTTC.